This T cell receptor beta chain was retrieved from a study of blood T cell repertoires in COVID-19. The overall study: Acute-phase and convalescent COVID-19 samples originated in the United States, Italy and Spain.

Sequencing used immunoSEQ multiplex PCR; TCRdb keeps in-frame clones, though not all of them. Altogether around 150,000 clones are present, 70% to 90% being singletons, with the ten largest covering approximately 8%. V shed 0 bases and J shed 0 bases, with 9 bases lying between them. CDR1 and CDR2 (germline): SGHTA, FQGNSA. The CDR3 runs 16 residues. The genes are TRBV7-2 and TRBJ2-1; D uncertain. The sequence was collected from a man in his fifties or sixties with acute or convalescent COVID-19. Sequencing used peripheral blood. The CDR3 DNA is TGTGCCAGCAGCTTAGCGTTGCGGCCCTCCTACAATGAGCAGTTCTTC. This encodes CASSLALRPSYNEQFF.